This T cell receptor (beta chain) was retrieved from a study of control samples from healthy donors and cancer patients. In germline, CDR1 is DFQATT, CDR2 SNEGSKA (reference sequence). Between the trimmed V and J ends, which lost 2 bases and 7 bases, there was a span of 5 bases. CDR3 length: 11 residues. Measured with immunoSEQ multiplex PCR; TCRdb has only the in-frame clones, and not every one. This sample has about 97,000 clones; around 88% occur once, and the top ten carry about 8%. The receptor's source is a young man in good health. The specimen was blood. The chain has TRBV20-1 and TRBJ1-4; D not certain. For the CDR3, the DNA is TGCAGTGCTAGAATAGTTGAAAAACTGTTTTTT. Translated, it gives CSARIVEKLFF.